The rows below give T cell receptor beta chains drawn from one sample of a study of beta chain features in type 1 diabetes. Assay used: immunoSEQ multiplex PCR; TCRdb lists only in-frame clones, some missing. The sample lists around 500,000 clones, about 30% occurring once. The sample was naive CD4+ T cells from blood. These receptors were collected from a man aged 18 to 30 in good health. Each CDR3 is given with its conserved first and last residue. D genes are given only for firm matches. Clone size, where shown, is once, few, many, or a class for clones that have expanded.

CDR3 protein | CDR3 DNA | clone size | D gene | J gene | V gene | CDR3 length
CASSRSNEQFF | TGTGCCAGCAGCCGTAGTAATGAGCAGTTCTTC | . | . | TRBJ2-1 | TRBV14 | 11
CASSTPSGGALQFF | TGTGCCAGCAGCACACCTAGCGGGGGCGCGTTGCAGTTCTTC | . | TRBD2 | TRBJ2-1 | TRBV7-8 | 14
CASSLDQGLILPLEQYF | TGTGCCAGCAGCTTAGATCAGGGGCTCATACTCCCTCTCGAGCAGTACTTC | few | . | TRBJ2-7 | TRBV7-9 | 17
CASSARTSGDNEQFF | TGTGCCAGCAGTGCCCGGACTAGCGGTGATAATGAGCAGTTCTTC | . | TRBD2 | TRBJ2-1 | TRBV6-1 | 15
CAWSDGLYGYTF | TGTGCCTGGAGTGACGGATTATATGGCTACACCTTC | . | . | TRBJ1-2 | TRBV30 | 12
CAISPGTGVYEQYF | TGTGCCATCAGTCCCGGGACAGGCGTCTACGAGCAGTACTTC | . | TRBD1 | TRBJ2-7 | TRBV10-3 | 14
CASSGGGIPGYEQFF | TGTGCCAGCAGTGGGGGCGGGATACCGGGGTATGAGCAGTTCTTC | few | . | TRBJ2-1 | TRBV25-1 | 15
CASSQGQYEQYF | TGCGCCAGCAGCCAGGGACAGTACGAGCAGTACTTC | . | TRBD1 | TRBJ2-7 | TRBV5-1 | 12
CASSLGHPNAQYF | TGTGCCAGCAGTTTGGGACACCCTAACGCGCAGTATTTT | few | . | TRBJ2-3 | TRBV6-5 | 13
CASSFTDRASEQYF | TGTGCCAGCAGTTTCACGGACAGGGCCAGCGAGCAGTACTTC | . | TRBD1 | TRBJ2-7 | TRBV27 | 14
CASRAGLASIYEQYF | TGTGCCAGCAGGGCGGGACTAGCTAGTATCTACGAGCAGTACTTC | few | TRBD2 | TRBJ2-7 | TRBV6-5 | 15
CSVKGTSETTDTQYF | TGCAGCGTAAAAGGGACTAGCGAAACCACAGATACGCAGTATTTT | few | TRBD2 | TRBJ2-3 | TRBV29-1 | 15
CASSLFPSGALTDTQYF | TGTGCCAGCAGCTTATTCCCTAGCGGGGCACTAACAGATACGCAGTATTTT | few | TRBD2 | TRBJ2-3 | TRBV7-2 | 17
CASSQAGLNEKLFF | TGTGCCAGCAGCCAAGCGGGGCTTAATGAAAAACTGTTTTTT | few | . | TRBJ1-4 | TRBV14 | 14
CASSRRPNRACTEAFF | TGCGCCAGCAGTCGCAGACCGAACAGGGCTTGCACTGAAGCTTTCTTT | few | . | TRBJ1-1 | TRBV23-1 | 16
CASSPSVLRNTEAFF | . | few | . | TRBJ1-1 | TRBV18 | 15
CSAATGVYGYTF | TGCAGCGCTGCGACAGGTGTCTATGGCTACACCTTC | . | . | TRBJ1-2 | TRBV29-1 | 12
CAWSGTAYSYNEQFF | TGTGCCTGGAGTGGGACAGCATACTCCTACAATGAGCAGTTCTTC | few | . | TRBJ2-1 | TRBV30 | 15
CASSDSGSYNEQFF | TGTGCCAGCAGCGACAGCGGGAGCTACAATGAGCAGTTCTTC | few | TRBD2 | TRBJ2-1 | TRBV9 | 14
CASSEYGSGTAEAFF | TGTGCCAGCAGTGAATATGGGTCAGGTACAGCTGAAGCTTTCTTT | few | . | TRBJ1-1 | TRBV25-1 | 15
CASNRGTVDNEQFF | TGTGCCAGCAACCGAGGCACGGTGGACAATGAGCAGTTCTTC | . | . | TRBJ2-1 | TRBV6-5 | 14
CSVGGFGLNEQFF | TGCAGCGTTGGGGGCTTCGGTCTCAATGAGCAGTTCTTC | . | . | TRBJ2-1 | TRBV29-1 | 13
CASSFSRYGYTF | TGTGCCAGCAGCTTTAGCCGCTATGGCTACACCTTC | . | . | TRBJ1-2 | TRBV7-2 | 12
CAWRLSGANVLTF | TGTGCCTGGAGGCTCTCTGGGGCCAACGTCCTGACTTTC | few | . | TRBJ2-6 | TRBV30 | 13
CASRQGAGANVLTF | TGCGCCAGTCGACAGGGGGCCGGGGCCAACGTCCTGACTTTC | few | TRBD1 | TRBJ2-6 | TRBV5-1 | 14
CAWDKPGSNYGYTF | TGTGCCTGGGATAAGCCAGGATCTAACTATGGCTACACCTTC | few | . | TRBJ1-2 | TRBV30 | 14
CASSYTTGIEQYF | TGTGCCAGCAGTTACACAACAGGGATCGAGCAGTACTTC | . | . | TRBJ2-7 | TRBV6-6 | 13
CAWSALRKRQGGNTEAFF | TGTGCCTGGAGTGCCCTTCGAAAACGACAGGGGGGTAACACTGAAGCTTTCTTT | few | TRBD1 | TRBJ1-1 | TRBV30 | 18
CASTSRNNYGYTF | TGTGCCAGCACCTCGCGGAATAACTATGGCTACACCTTC | . | . | TRBJ1-2 | TRBV7-2 | 13
CASSQGLAGQETQYF | TGTGCCAGCAGCCAGGGACTAGCGGGACAAGAGACCCAGTACTTC | . | TRBD2 | TRBJ2-5 | TRBV7-2 | 15
CASSSQGSHFYEQYF | TGTGCCAGCAGTTCGCAAGGGTCCCATTTCTACGAGCAGTACTTC | . | . | TRBJ2-7 | TRBV28 | 15
CASSADLAPSSYEQYF | TGTGCCAGCAGTGCGGATCTAGCGCCCAGCTCCTACGAGCAGTACTTC | few | . | TRBJ2-7 | TRBV25-1 | 16
CASSPGTQSSYEQYF | TGTGCCAGCTCACCAGGGACGCAGAGCTCCTACGAGCAGTACTTC | . | . | TRBJ2-7 | TRBV18 | 15
CASTGQGYGYTF | TGTGCCAGCACCGGACAGGGGTATGGCTACACCTTC | few | TRBD1 | TRBJ1-2 | TRBV25-1 | 12
CASSQEGRAYNEQFF | TGCGCCAGCAGCCAAGAAGGCAGGGCCTACAATGAGCAGTTCTTC | . | . | TRBJ2-1 | TRBV4-3 | 15
CASSPVATLAAYNEQFF | TGTGCCAGCAGCCCCGTCGCCACCCTAGCAGCCTACAATGAGCAGTTCTTC | few | . | TRBJ2-1 | TRBV7-6 | 17
CASSETGHGYTF | TGTGCCAGCAGTGAGACAGGGCATGGCTACACCTTC | few | TRBD1 | TRBJ1-2 | TRBV2 | 12